Below, 26 T cell receptor beta chains from the same sample are listed, as sequenced in a study of T cell clonality in common variable immunodeficiency. Measured with immunoSEQ multiplex PCR; TCRdb has only the in-frame clones, and not every one. The sample was found to contain roughly 79,000 clones, and every one recurs. Sequenced: peripheral blood mononuclear cells. Source of these receptors: a person aged 18 to 75 in good health.

In this sample, this clone turned up many times. The CDR3 end falls 3 residues outside the read, so it is completed with the germline J gene. V is TRBV2 and J is TRBJ2-7; 12 bases map to TRBD2. The germline CDR1 and CDR2 sequences are SNHLY and FYNNEI. Trimming removed 4 bases from V and 5 bases from J; junction bases left unmatched: 3. The CDR3 runs to 14 residues. The DNA read from the CDR3 is TGTGCCAGCAGTGTTCTAGCGGGAGGGGACGAG. It yields the protein CASSVLAGGDE. The entire CDR3 is CASSVLAGGDEQYF. Full variable domain (outside the CDR3, taken from reference TRBV2 and TRBJ2-7): EPEVTQTPSHQVTQMGQEVILRCVPISNHLYFYWYRQILGQKVEFLVSFYNNEISEKSEIFDDQFSVERPDGSNFTLKIRSTKLEDSAMYFCASSVLAGGDEQYFGPGTRLTVT.

This clone was seen at least ten times. The missing CDR3 end, 3 residues past where the read stops, is filled in from the germline J gene. This chain connects TRBV4-1 to TRBJ2-7, with 7 nucleotides matching TRBD2. Germline V CDR1 and CDR2: MGHRA, YSYEKL. The CDR3 totals 14 residues. V gave up 1 base and J gave up 2 bases; unmatched junction bases: 2. The CDR3 bases that were read are TGCGCCAGCAGCCAAGGGGAGGGGACCTACGAG. This codes for CASSQGEGTYE. The complete CDR3 reads CASSQGEGTYEQYF.

This clone was counted many times. The CDR3 end is not reached by the read, which stops 3 residues before it; the germline J gene fills it in. This chain links TRBV4-1 with TRBJ2-7; 8 bases map to TRBD1. V lost 2 bases and J lost 0; bases outside the gene matches: 12. This CDR3 is 18 amino acids long. The germline CDR1 and CDR2 sequences are MGHRA and YSYEKL. This chain's CDR3 is CASSQLRVSGGLSYEQYF. CDR3 bases read: TGCGCCAGCAGCCAACTAAGGGTGTCAGGGGGCCTCTCCTACGAG.

This clone was observed at least ten times. The observed sequence ends 3 residues before the CDR3 terminus, with the missing tail filled in from the germline J gene. V usage is TRBV10-3 and J usage is TRBJ2-1; 11 bases match TRBD1. V was pared by 3 bases and J by 2 bases, with 3 bases of the junction left unmatched. CDR3 length equals 16 residues. From germline, CDR1 is ENHRY and CDR2 SYGVKD. The CDR3 protein is CAISDPGQGAYNEQFF. The covered CDR3 bases are TGTGCCATCAGTGACCCGGGACAGGGGGCCTACAATGAG.

This clone appeared many times. The sequence runs out 3 residues before the end of the CDR3; the remainder is reconstructed from the germline J gene. The rearrangement joins TRBV7-3 to TRBJ2-1; 8 nucleotides match TRBD1. V shed 5 bases, J shed 6 bases, and the junction held 18 bases outside the gene matches. This CDR3 is built from 18 residues. The germline V gene has CDR1 SGHTA and CDR2 FQGTGA. CDR3 in amino acids: CASSVQGVDLPGVNEQFF. The covered CDR3 bases are TGTGCCAGCAGCGTACAGGGGGTGGATCTTCCTGGCGTCAATGAG.

This clone was picked up many times. The CDR3 end falls 3 residues outside the read, so it is completed with the germline J gene. The chain joins TRBV20-1 to TRBJ2-2, with 13 bases lining up with TRBD2. V was pared by 6 bases and J by 0 bases, with 4 bases of the junction left unmatched. Per germline, CDR1 DFQATT and CDR2 SNEGSKA (reference sequence). The CDR3 length is 16 residues. CDR3 protein: CSAGLAGAPNTGELFF. The DNA read from the CDR3 is TGCAGTGCAGGACTAGCGGGAGCCCCGAACACCGGGGAG.

This clone has a count of ten or more. The CDR3 bases that were read are TGTGCCAGCAGCTTCTCCACTTCTGCGGTG. Protein product: CASSFSTSAV. The full CDR3 protein reads CASSFSTSAVLFF. V and J are TRBV5-5 and TRBJ2-2; D gene unclear. The CDR3 end lies 3 residues beyond the end of the read and is filled in from the germline J gene. Germline V CDR1 and CDR2: SGHKS, YYEKEE (reference sequence). The CDR3 is made up of 13 amino acids.

There are many counts of this clone. The read terminates 3 residues before the CDR3 end, so the remaining end is supplied by the germline J gene. The V and J genes are TRBV6-4 and TRBJ2-7, with 8 bases that match TRBD1. V shed 7 bases and J 3 bases; nucleotides not matched to a gene: 8. CDR1 MRHNA and CDR2 SNTAGT come from the germline V gene. The CDR3 is 14 amino acids. The CDR3 here is CASTKDRVGYEQYF. CDR3 bases read: TGTGCCAGCACCAAGGACAGGGTAGGCTACGAG.

This clone was detected many times. This CDR3 reads CSVGRGNEKLFF. The sequenced CDR3 bases are TGCAGCGTTGGACGGGGTAATGAAAAA. The chain couples TRBV29-1 to TRBJ1-4; D unresolved. From the germline J gene comes the end of the CDR3, since the read stops 3 residues before it. The V end was cut by 4 bases, the J end by 4 bases, with 7 bases between. This CDR3 region has 12 residues. Germline values: CDR1 SQVTM, CDR2 ANQGSEA.

A word on this clone: The read ends 3 residues before the CDR3 terminus; that terminus is restored from the germline J gene. The chain couples TRBV18 to TRBJ2-3; 12 nucleotides agree with TRBD2. J gave up 2 bases and V 1 base, and 10 bases lay outside the gene matches. The germline V gene has CDR1 KGHSH and CDR2 LQKENI. The CDR3 extends over 19 amino acids. CDR3 DNA, as far as it was read: TGTGCCAGCTCACCACGGTCGCTAGCGGGAGGGCCTAACACAGATACG. Translated, it gives CASSPRSLAGGPNTDT. The whole CDR3 protein is CASSPRSLAGGPNTDTQYF. Full variable domain (remainder filled in from reference TRBV18 and TRBJ2-3): NAGVMQNPRHLVRRRGQEARLRCSPMKGHSHVYWYRQLPEEGLKFMVYLQKENIIDESGMPKERFSAEFPKEGPSILRIQQVVRGDSAAYFCASSPRSLAGGPNTDTQYFGPGTRLTVL.

This clone showed up many times. The CDR3 sequence: CASSPPVAGDTQYF. The sequenced part of the CDR3 DNA is TGCGCCAGCAGCCCCCCTGTAGCGGGAGATACG. The chain combines TRBV5-1 with TRBJ2-3, with 7 bases aligning to TRBD2. The read finishes 3 residues shy of the CDR3 end, and the germline J gene is used to complete it. Germline CDR1 is SGHRS and CDR2 is YFSETQ. The CDR3 extends over 14 amino acids. V lost 4 bases and J lost 5; bases outside the gene matches: 7.

This clone was counted many times. The observed sequence ends 3 residues before the CDR3 terminus, with the missing tail filled in from the germline J gene. The V and J genes are TRBV20-1 and TRBJ2-7, with D possibly TRBD1 on 6 matching bases. Germline V gene data show CDR1 as DFQATT and CDR2 as SNEGSKA (reference sequence). This CDR3 comprises 13 residues. V gave up 3 bases and J gave up 1 base, with 10 bases separating them. The CDR3 is CSARLQGSYEQYF. Incomplete CDR3 DNA: TGCAGTGCTAGGTTACAGGGATCCTACGAG.

To note about this clone: The CDR3 end falls 3 residues outside the read, so it is completed with the germline J gene. The chain combines TRBV5-1 with TRBJ2-7, with a tentative D call TRBD2 (5 bases). Trimming stripped 4 bases from V and 0 bases from J, with 14 bases between. The germline CDR1 and CDR2 sequences are SGHRS and YFSETQ. The CDR3 is made up of 15 amino acids. Incomplete CDR3 DNA: TGCGCCAGCAGCGCAGAGGCGGGCAGCTCCTACGAG. Its translation is CASSAEAGSSYE. In full, the CDR3 is CASSAEAGSSYEQYF.

This clone was found many times. The CDR3 end is not reached by the read, which stops 3 residues before it; the germline J gene fills it in. This rearrangement joins TRBV6-2 or TRBV6-3 to TRBJ2-1; 7 bases fit TRBD1. Germline V lookup: CDR1 MNHEY, CDR2 SVGEGT. V gave up 4 bases and J gave up 6 bases; unmatched junction bases: 12. The CDR3 is 16 amino acids. The sequenced part of the CDR3 DNA is TGTGCCAGCAGTTCCCTTCCGGGACAGTATAGCAATGAG. Encoded protein: CASSSLPGQYSNE. The CDR3 in full is CASSSLPGQYSNEQFF.

This clone has a handful of counts. The CDR3 end is not reached by the read, which stops 3 residues before it; the germline J gene fills it in. V gene TRBV6-2 or TRBV6-3 combines with J gene TRBJ1-5; TRBD1 matches 9 bases. CDR1 is MNHEY, CDR2 SVGEGT, per germline. This CDR3 contains 14 residues. The V gene end was trimmed by 6 bases and the J gene end by 5 bases; junction bases not matched to a gene: 5. The CDR3 protein is CASRGQGFDQPQHF. The sequenced part of the CDR3 DNA is TGTGCCAGCAGAGGACAGGGGTTCGATCAGCCC.

This clone was detected ten times or more. The CDR3 end lies 3 residues beyond the end of the read and is filled in from the germline J gene. The gene calls are TRBV5-1 and TRBJ1-3; 8 positions match TRBD1. The CDR3 has 17 residues. In germline, CDR1 is SGHRS, CDR2 YFSETQ. V trimming: 0 bases; J trimming: 2 bases; junction bases outside the gene matches: 7. CDR3 in amino acids: CASSLGDRRLPGNTIYF. The sequenced part of the CDR3 DNA is TGCGCCAGCAGCTTGGGGGACAGGCGGCTTCCTGGAAACACC.

This clone was seen repeatedly, ten times or more. The DNA ends 3 residues before the CDR3 does, and the rest of the CDR3 is filled in from the germline J gene. The chain links TRBV20-1 to TRBJ2-4; TRBD2 matches at 7 bases. CDR1 and CDR2 from the germline V gene are DFQATT and SNEGSKA (reference sequence). V lost 5 bases to trimming and J lost 3 bases; unmatched junction nucleotides: 10. This CDR3 has 15 amino acids. The CDR3 spells CSALGVAGHKNIQYF. The covered CDR3 bases are TGCAGTGCTCTCGGGGTAGCGGGTCACAAAAACATT.

This clone occurred many times. Germline and junction disagree at one end, which may indicate a read error. The read stops 3 residues short of the end of the CDR3; the missing end is completed from the germline J gene. The V call is TRBV4-2, the J call TRBJ2-1; D not resolved. This CDR3 contains 18 residues. The germline V gene encodes CDR1 LGHNA and CDR2 YNFKEQ. CDR3 bases read: TGCGCCAGCAGCCCGACGCAAGTATCTAGAGGTAGCTCGTATGAG. Translation gives CASSPTQVSRGSSYE. The CDR3 in full is CASSPTQVSRGSSYEQFF.

This clone was observed many times. The read terminates 3 residues ahead of where the CDR3 ends, so the germline J gene completes it. The rearrangement links TRBV12-3 or TRBV12-4 to TRBJ1-3, with TRBD1 matching over 8 bases. V trimming: 1 base; J trimming: 0 bases; junction bases outside the gene matches: 2. The CDR3 runs 16 residues. CDR3 region: CASSLGGTGSGNTIYF. The part of the CDR3 DNA that was read is TGTGCCAGCAGTTTAGGAGGGACAGGCTCTGGAAACACC.

This clone was observed a few times. The observed sequence ends 3 residues before the CDR3 terminus, with the missing tail filled in from the germline J gene. The chain combines TRBV20-1 with TRBJ2-3; 10 bases are a match to TRBD2. In germline, CDR1 is DFQATT, CDR2 SNEGSKA (reference sequence). The CDR3 is made up of 16 amino acids. The CDR3 DNA, read in part, is TGCAGTGCTGGAGCGGGAGGGGTGATGGGCCAAGAGACG. Residues: CSAGAGGVMGQET. The CDR3 in its entirety is CSAGAGGVMGQETQYF.

This clone was seen many times. The sequence runs out 3 residues before the end of the CDR3; the remainder is reconstructed from the germline J gene. This rearrangement joins TRBV7-9 to TRBJ2-7, with a tentative D call TRBD2 (5 bases). V was trimmed by 4 bases and J by 3 bases, leaving 10 bases between them. CDR3 length: 13 residues. Germline V CDR1 and CDR2: SEHNR, FQNEAQ (reference sequence). Here the CDR3 reads CASSSLAGYEQYF. The part of the CDR3 DNA that was read is TGTGCCAGCAGCTCCCTAGCCGGCTACGAG.

In this sample, this clone turned up many times. The CDR3 goes on 3 residues after the read ends, and that part is filled in from the germline J gene. The chain employs TRBV12-3 or TRBV12-4 and TRBJ2-6; the D gene is possibly TRBD1 (5 bases). This CDR3 is built from 17 residues. Trimming took 3 bases from V and 0 from J, leaving 12 bases between them. This CDR3 is CASSFGQGTSGANVLTF. The covered CDR3 bases are TGTGCCAGCAGTTTCGGGCAGGGAACCTCTGGGGCCAACGTC.

This clone was detected ten times or more. The missing CDR3 end, 3 residues past where the read stops, is filled in from the germline J gene. The gene calls are TRBV20-1 and TRBJ2-7; TRBD2 matches 10 bases. The CDR3 runs 14 residues. Per germline, CDR1 DFQATT and CDR2 SNEGSKA (reference sequence). V lost 3 bases, J lost 2 bases, and 4 bases stayed unmatched. The CDR3 here is CSASGLAAAYEQYF. CDR3 bases read: TGCAGTGCTAGCGGACTAGCGGCAGCCTACGAG.

This clone was counted ten times or more. The CDR3 extends 3 residues past the end of the read, so its final part is completed from the germline J gene. The chain couples TRBV18 to TRBJ2-3; 9 nucleotides align to TRBD1. The CDR3 totals 16 residues. Germline values: CDR1 KGHSH, CDR2 LQKENI. The V gene end was trimmed by 4 bases and the J gene end by 2 bases; junction bases not matched to a gene: 7. The chain's CDR3 is CASSLTGTGTTDTQYF. The DNA read from the CDR3 is TGTGCCAGCTCACTCACCGGGACAGGGACCACAGATACG.

This clone was seen repeatedly, ten times or more. The missing CDR3 end, 3 residues past where the read stops, is filled in from the germline J gene. The chain is built from TRBV5-4 and TRBJ2-7; possibly TRBD2 for D (5 bases). The CDR3 is made up of 12 amino acids. The V end lost 3 bases, the J end lost 3 bases, and 7 bases lay between the germline ends. Germline V gene data show CDR1 as SGHNT and CDR2 as YYREEE (reference sequence). CDR3 loop: CASSSGIYEQYF. The DNA read from the CDR3 is TGTGCCAGCAGCTCGGGGATCTACGAG.

In this sample, this clone turned up many times. Sequencing ends 3 residues short of the CDR3 end; the germline J gene provides the rest. This chain links TRBV19 with TRBJ2-3, with 12 bases lining up with TRBD1. CDR1 and CDR2 from the germline V gene are LNHDA and SQIVND (reference sequence). The CDR3 contains 17 residues. The J segment lost 4 bases and the V segment lost 5 bases, leaving 10 bases of the junction unmatched. The DNA read from the CDR3 is TGTGCCAGTAGTCCCCACCGGGGACAGGGGGCCTCAGATACG. Amino acids: CASSPHRGQGASDT. The whole CDR3 protein is CASSPHRGQGASDTQYF.